This entry lists 13 T cell receptor beta chains sequenced from one sample in a study of blood T cell repertoires in COVID-19. Profiling relied on immunoSEQ multiplex PCR, and the TCRdb table lists in-frame clones only, not all of them. Here the sample spans some 150,000 clones, over 75% being singletons. Input material: peripheral blood. Receptors originate from a man between 60 and 75 years old with active or convalescent COVID-19.

The chain recombines TRBV6-7 with TRBJ1-5; 11 positions match TRBD1. TRBV6-7 is marked as an open reading frame, function uncertain. V was pared by 5 bases and J by 3 bases, with 3 bases of the junction left unmatched. The CDR3 totals 15 residues. Here the CDR3 reads CASSGGQGANQPQHF. CDR3 sequence (DNA): TGTGCCAGCAGTGGCGGACAGGGGGCCAATCAGCCCCAGCATTTT.

The chain uses TRBV3-1 (or the pseudogene TRBV3-2) and TRBJ2-5; 8 nucleotides match TRBD2. The CDR3 has 16 amino acids. Germline assignment: CDR1 LGHDT and CDR2 YNNKEL (reference sequence). V dropped 4 bases and J dropped 4; count of bases not matched to a gene: 11. The chain's CDR3 is CASSLRGLGGTETQYF. CDR3 nucleotide sequence: TGTGCCAGCAGCCTGAGGGGACTAGGAGGGACAGAGACCCAGTACTTC.

The chain carries TRBV5-4 and TRBJ2-1; D might be TRBD2 (7 bases). V lost 4 bases, J lost 4 bases, and 15 bases lay in between. Germline loops: CDR1 SGHNT, CDR2 YYREEE (reference sequence). This CDR3 spans 15 amino acids. The CDR3 loop reads CASSPGAGAYNEQFF. The CDR3 DNA reads TGTGCCAGCAGCCCGGGGGCGGGAGCGTACAATGAGCAGTTCTTC.

This clone occurred once. V usage is TRBV11-2 and J usage is TRBJ2-1; 7 positions match TRBD1. The CDR3 loop spans 11 amino acids. Germline-derived CDR1 and CDR2 are SGHAT and FQNNGV. V lost 10 bases to trimming and J lost 10 bases; unmatched junction nucleotides: 7. The CDR3 region is CATRARGEQFF. For the CDR3, the DNA is TGTGCCACTAGGGCCAGGGGGGAGCAGTTCTTC.

The J gene is TRBJ2-1, the V gene TRBV5-1, with D perhaps TRBD2 (6 bases). V was clipped by 4 bases and J by 9 bases, with 23 bases between them. CDR1 and CDR2 from the germline V gene are SGHRS and YFSETQ. This CDR3 spans 16 amino acids. For the CDR3, the DNA is TGCGCCAGCAGCGTAGGAGCGGGCGACATATTTCCTGAGCAGTTCTTC. It encodes CASSVGAGDIFPEQFF.

The chain links TRBV7-9 to TRBJ2-5; D is perhaps TRBD1 (5 bases). V lost 2 bases, J lost 5 bases, and 15 bases lay in between. Germline V gives CDR1 SEHNR, CDR2 FQNEAQ (reference sequence). There are 15 residues in the CDR3. CDR3 DNA sequence: TGTGCCAGCAGCTTACAAGCAGGGTCGGTGGAGACCCAGTACTTC. Translating it yields CASSLQAGSVETQYF.

The rearrangement uses TRBV4-1 and TRBJ1-4; the D gene is possibly TRBD1 (6 bases). The CDR3 loop spans 17 amino acids. CDR1 is MGHRA, CDR2 YSYEKL, per germline. V was pared by 3 bases and J by 3 bases, with 17 bases between. CDR3 sequence reads: CASSQLERGQSNEKLFF. CDR3 sequence (DNA): TGCGCCAGCAGCCAGTTGGAGAGGGGACAATCTAATGAAAAACTGTTTTTT.

The V and J genes are TRBV7-3 and TRBJ2-1; the D gene is possibly TRBD2 (6 bases). With 0 bases removed from V and 3 bases from J, the gap between germline ends came to 9 bases. The CDR3 extends over 15 amino acids. The germline gives CDR1 SGHTA, CDR2 FQGTGA. In nucleotides, the CDR3 is TGTGCCAGCAGCTTAACAGCGGGCCACTACAATGAGCAGTTCTTC. Its protein product is CASSLTAGHYNEQFF.

The chain recombines TRBV6-5 with TRBJ1-2; 7 bases fit TRBD1. Germline V gene data show CDR1 as MNHEY and CDR2 as SVGAGI. Losses at the gene ends were 10 bases for V and 2 bases for J; bases not matched to a gene: 4. CDR3 length equals 12 residues. CDR3 residues: CATSRGNYGYTF. CDR3 nucleotides: TGTGCCACCTCCAGGGGGAACTATGGCTACACCTTC.

The V and J genes are TRBV7-9 and TRBJ1-1; 7 positions agree with TRBD1. CDR1 and CDR2 (germline): SEHNR, FQNEAQ (reference sequence). Trimming cost V 0 bases and J 4 bases; bases outside gene matches: 2. CDR3 length equals 14 residues. CDR3 loop: CASSLAAGGTEAFF. CDR3 nucleotides: TGTGCCAGCAGCTTAGCAGCAGGGGGCACTGAAGCTTTCTTT.

The chain carries TRBV20-1 and TRBJ2-7, with 8 bases lining up with TRBD2. This CDR3 contains 11 residues. V lost 7 bases to trimming and J lost 5 bases; unmatched junction nucleotides: 4. Germline V gene data show CDR1 as DFQATT and CDR2 as SNEGSKA (reference sequence). CDR3 region: CSGREDHEQYF. Written as DNA, the CDR3 is TGCAGTGGGCGGGAGGACCACGAGCAGTACTTC.

This chain joins TRBV10-3 and TRBJ2-5; perhaps TRBD1 as D (7 bases). Trimming took off 6 bases at V and 5 bases at J, with 16 bases between the two ends. CDR1 and CDR2 from the germline V gene are ENHRY and SYGVKD. The CDR3 extends over 14 amino acids. The CDR3 loop reads CAIRGVGGQETQYF. CDR3 bases: TGTGCCATCAGGGGGGTCGGGGGACAGGAGACCCAGTACTTC.

CDR3 in amino acids: CASSAEGMRDEKLFF. The CDR3, as DNA: TGTGCCAGCAGCGCGGAGGGAATGAGGGATGAAAAACTGTTTTTT. This rearrangement joins TRBV9 to TRBJ1-4; D is undetermined. V shed 3 bases and J shed 6 bases, with 15 bases lying between them. The CDR3 consists of 15 residues. Germline-derived CDR1 and CDR2 are SGDLS and YYNGEE.